A selection of T cell receptor beta chains follows, all from one sample in a study of blood T cell repertoires in COVID-19. The repertoire was sequenced with immunoSEQ multiplex PCR; TCRdb's copy has only in-frame clones and lacks some. The sample records roughly 59,000 clones, around 73% being singletons. The sample was peripheral blood. The receptors were gathered from an elderly man with acute or convalescent COVID-19. Each CDR3 is given with its conserved first and last residue. Each record gives: CDR3 length, J gene, D gene, clone size, V gene, CDR3 DNA, CDR3 protein. D genes are given only for firm matches. Clone size appears in some rows only: once, few, many, or a class for an expanded clone.

>15|TRBJ2-3|TRBD2|NA|TRBV5-4
TGTGCCAGCAGCCTGGGGACTAGCGGGAGCAGAACGCAGTATTTT
CASSLGTSGSRTQYF
>12|TRBJ2-7|TRBD1|NA|TRBV6-5
TGTGCCAGCAGGGGACAGGGTGACGAGCAGTACTTC
CASRGQGDEQYF
>16|TRBJ2-1|NA|once|TRBV3-1/TRBV3-2
TGTGCCAGCAGCCCCCGGGCTAGCGTCTCCTACAATGAGCAGTTCTTC
CASSPRASVSYNEQFF
>15|TRBJ2-3|TRBD1|NA|TRBV5-1
TGCGCCAGCAGCTCCGGACAGGGGAGCACAGATACGCAGTATTTT
CASSSGQGSTDTQYF
>14|TRBJ2-5|NA|NA|TRBV7-2
TGTGCCAGCAGCTTACAGGCAGGGCAAGAGACCCAGTACTTC
CASSLQAGQETQYF
>16|TRBJ1-4|TRBD1|NA|TRBV7-2
TGTGCCAGCAGCCCGGACAGGCTTGCAACTAATGAAAAACTGTTTTTT
CASSPDRLATNEKLFF
>17|TRBJ2-1|NA|NA|TRBV19
TGTGCCAGTAGTATAGGACTAGTGTCGGCGCCCTACAATGAGCAGTTCTTC
CASSIGLVSAPYNEQFF
>15|TRBJ1-5|NA|NA|TRBV6-5
TGTGCCAGCAGTTACTGCGGACAAACCAATCAGCCCCAGCATTTT
CASSYCGQTNQPQHF
>15|TRBJ1-5|TRBD1|NA|TRBV5-1
TGCGCCAGCAGCTTGGGAGGGACAGGCAATCAGCCCCAGCATTTT
CASSLGGTGNQPQHF
>13|TRBJ2-7|NA|NA|TRBV11-3
TGTGCCAGCAGCTTAGCGACGGACACCGAGCAGTACTTC
CASSLATDTEQYF
>13|TRBJ2-1|TRBD2|NA|TRBV19
TGTGCCAGTAGTGGACTAGAGTACAATGAGCAGTTCTTC
CASSGLEYNEQFF
>15|TRBJ2-2|NA|NA|TRBV19
TGTGCCAGTACCCGGGACTCCTCGGGGACCGGGGAGCTGTTTTTT
CASTRDSSGTGELFF
>13|TRBJ2-3|NA|few|TRBV5-1
TGCGCCAGCAGCCGGGCGGGCCCAGATACGCAGTATTTT
CASSRAGPDTQYF
>16|TRBJ2-1|NA|once|TRBV15
TGTGCCACCAGCACAGGGGAGAACCTCGCCTACAATGAGCAGTTCTTC
CATSTGENLAYNEQFF
>15|TRBJ1-4|NA|NA|TRBV7-9
TGTGCCAGCAGCTACGCCGGGACACGGTATGAAAAACTGTTTTTT
CASSYAGTRYEKLFF
>15|TRBJ1-6|TRBD1|NA|TRBV28
TGTGCCAGCACCCCGGGGGACAGGGTGAATTCACCCCTCCACTTT
CASTPGDRVNSPLHF
>16|TRBJ2-7|NA|few|TRBV6-1
TGTGCCAGCAGTGAAGATTCTAGGACTTATACCTACGAGCAGTACTTC
CASSEDSRTYTYEQYF
>13|TRBJ2-7|TRBD2|NA|TRBV30
TGTGCCTGGACTAGCGGCGATATACGAAAGCAGTACTTC
CAWTSGDIRKQYF
>16|TRBJ2-2|NA|NA|TRBV24-1
TGTGCCACCAGTGATTCACAGGGTCGGGGCACCGGGGAGCTGTTTTTT
CATSDSQGRGTGELFF
>17|TRBJ1-2|NA|few|TRBV21-1
TGTGCCAGCAGCCCGCTAGGGCTCAGGGATGGGGACTATGGCTACACCTTC
CASSPLGLRDGDYGYTF
>16|TRBJ2-1|TRBD2|NA|TRBV2
TGTGCCAGCAGGTCAATACTAGCGGGCCCCAACAATGAGCAGTTCTTC
CASRSILAGPNNEQFF
>16|TRBJ2-1|TRBD1|NA|TRBV28
TGTGCCAGCAGTCCTCCAGGGACAGGGACCTACAATGAGCAGTTCTTC
CASSPPGTGTYNEQFF
>15|TRBJ2-3|TRBD2|once|TRBV5-4
TGTGCCAGCAGCCCTCCCGGGACTACCAGGAATACGCAGTATTTT
CASSPPGTTRNTQYF
>13|TRBJ1-1|NA|NA|TRBV30
TGTGCCTGGAACCAACGAGTAAACACTGAAGCTTTCTTT
CAWNQRVNTEAFF
>13|TRBJ1-2|NA|once|TRBV6-1
TGTGCCAGCAGTGAATCAGGGCTTAGTGGCTACACCTTC
CASSESGLSGYTF
>15|TRBJ1-6|TRBD1|NA|TRBV30
TGTGCCTGGAAACTAGGGGACAGGGATAATTCACCCCTCCACTTT
CAWKLGDRDNSPLHF
>14|TRBJ1-2|TRBD1|NA|TRBV24-1
TGTGCCACCAGTGATCGAACAGGGGGGGTTGGCTACACCTTC
CATSDRTGGVGYTF
>16|TRBJ2-3|TRBD2|NA|TRBV4-1
TGCGCCAGCAGCCCTCGACTAGCGGGGAGCACAGATACGCAGTATTTT
CASSPRLAGSTDTQYF
>16|TRBJ2-5|TRBD1|NA|TRBV18
TGTGCCAGCTCACCCCCAGGACAGGGGGTCCGGGAGACCCAGTACTTC
CASSPPGQGVRETQYF
>14|TRBJ2-7|NA|NA|TRBV6-5
TGTGCCAGCAGTTCCCCCGGACTTGTCTACGAGCAGTACTTC
CASSSPGLVYEQYF
>15|TRBJ1-2|NA|NA|TRBV6-5
TGTGCCAGCAGGCGAACGTTGGACATCCGTGGTGGCTACACCTTC
CASRRTLDIRGGYTF
>16|TRBJ1-5|TRBD1|few|TRBV2
TGTGCCAGCAGTGAGGGACAGGCTTATAGCAATCAGCCCCAGCATTTT
CASSEGQAYSNQPQHF
>15|TRBJ1-4|NA|NA|TRBV5-6
TGTGCCAGCAGCGAAGACAGCAGGTTTAAGGGAAAACTGTTTTTT
CASSEDSRFKGKLFF
>14|TRBJ1-5|TRBD1|NA|TRBV15
TGTGCCACCAGTACTGGACAGGGGAATCAGCCCCAGCATTTT
CATSTGQGNQPQHF
>11|TRBJ2-3|NA|NA|TRBV20-1
TGCAGTGCCCATTCCACAGATACGCAGTATTTT
CSAHSTDTQYF
>15|TRBJ2-5|TRBD2|NA|TRBV19
TGTGCCAGTAGTAATAGCGGGAGGGTACAAGAGACCCAGTACTTC
CASSNSGRVQETQYF
>13|TRBJ2-7|NA|NA|TRBV30
TGTGCCTGGAGCAGGATGATCTCCTACGAGCAGTACTTC
CAWSRMISYEQYF
>15|TRBJ2-7|NA|NA|TRBV4-1
TGCGCCAGCAGCCAAGAGTTAACACGAACCTACGAGCAGTACTTC
CASSQELTRTYEQYF
>14|TRBJ2-7|TRBD2|NA|TRBV5-1
TGCGCCAGCAGCCGGACTAGCGGTTCCTACGAGCAGTACTTC
CASSRTSGSYEQYF
>13|TRBJ1-4|NA|NA|TRBV19
TGTGCCAGTAGTATTTCGGCTAATGAAAAACTGTTTTTT
CASSISANEKLFF
>16|TRBJ2-7|NA|NA|TRBV9
TGTGCCAGCAGCGTAGTACAAGGGGCATTCTTCGACGAGCAGTACTTC
CASSVVQGAFFDEQYF
>10|TRBJ2-1|NA|NA|TRBV11-2
TGTGCCAGTAGGGGACAAGAGCAGTTCTTC
CASRGQEQFF
>15|TRBJ1-3|NA|NA|TRBV30
TGTGCCTGGAGTCCCTCTCGGGGAAGGGGAAACACCATATATTTT
CAWSPSRGRGNTIYF
>14|TRBJ1-1|NA|NA|TRBV11-2
TGTGCCAGCAGCTTAGAGGTTAGGAACACTGAAGCTTTCTTT
CASSLEVRNTEAFF
>15|TRBJ2-3|TRBD1|NA|TRBV9
TGTGCCAGCAGCGCCCGGGACAGGGCTACAGATACGCAGTATTTT
CASSARDRATDTQYF